Reported below is one T cell receptor (beta chain). This sample was included in a study of beta chain features in type 1 diabetes. Investigators reverse transcribed all isolated RNA, so they sequenced expressed TCRB transcripts. Clones were read by immunoSEQ multiplex PCR, and TCRdb kept only the in-frame ones, dropping some. In the table there are approximately 380,000 clones, more than 12% of which are singletons. CDR1 is MGHRA and CDR2 is YSYEKL in the germline V gene. This CDR3 has 16 amino acids. V lost 0 bases and J lost 3, with 14 bases in between. This sequence joins TRBV4-1 and TRBJ2-5; a possible D gene is TRBD2 (6 bases). The sample consisted of naive CD4+ T cells from blood. The sequence derives from a woman aged 18 to 35 in good health. The DNA for the CDR3 is TGCGCCAGCAGCCAAGACGGACTATTACCGGAAGAGACCCAGTACTTC. Amino acid sequence: CASSQDGLLPEETQYF.